Listed below are T cell receptor beta chains from one sample, sequenced in a study of shared clonotypes between healthy human individuals. TCRdb's copy holds only in-frame clones and misses some; the assay was immunoSEQ multiplex PCR. The data show some 980,000 clones, 60% to 85% seen once. Sequencing was performed on memory CD4+ T cells sorted from blood. Source of these receptors: a man in his late teens or twenties in good health. Both conserved end residues are part of each CDR3. Fields, in order: D gene, J gene, clone size, V gene, CDR3 DNA, CDR3 protein. D genes are given only for firm matches. Not all rows give a size; the values are once, few, many and, for expanded clones, a class.

- TRBJ2-5 - TRBV25-1 TGTGCCAGCAGAGAAGCGGGTCAAGAGACCCAGTACTTC CASREAGQETQYF
TRBD2 TRBJ2-7 - TRBV7-8 TGTGCCAGCAGCCGAGCTAGCGGGAGCTACGAGCAGTACTTC CASSRASGSYEQYF
- TRBJ1-1 - TRBV5-1 TGCGCCAGCAGCCTTCAGGGTCAAGGAACTGAAGCTTTCTTT CASSLQGQGTEAFF
- TRBJ2-3 - TRBV29-1 TGCAGCGTTGGTAACCAGGGGGGTGGCACAGATACGCAGTATTTT CSVGNQGGGTDTQYF
- TRBJ1-2 - TRBV10-3 TGTGCCATCAGTGAGTCCGACAGACCACTCTATGGCTACACCTTC CAISESDRPLYGYTF
TRBD2 TRBJ2-2 - TRBV7-2 TGTGCCAGCAGCATGACTAGCGCTAACACCGGGGAGCTGTTTTTT CASSMTSANTGELFF
TRBD1 TRBJ2-7 - TRBV11-2 TGTGCCAGCAGCTCTCTAGGACAGGGTTTCGAGCAGTACTTC CASSSLGQGFEQYF
- TRBJ2-5 once TRBV7-9 TGTGCCAGCAGCGCCTCTCCAGGGTCCGGTGAGACCCAGTACTTC CASSASPGSGETQYF
- TRBJ2-1 - TRBV18 TGTGCCACCCAAAAGAGCTCCTACAATGAGCAGTTCTTC CATQKSSYNEQFF
- TRBJ2-3 - TRBV11-2 TGTGCCAGCAGCCCATTGGACACGGGCGGACCAGATACGCAGTATTTT CASSPLDTGGPDTQYF
- TRBJ2-3 - TRBV2 TGTGCCAGCAGTTTTGGCGCAGATACGCAGTATTTT CASSFGADTQYF
- TRBJ2-4 - TRBV25-1 TGTGCCAGCAGTGAATTTAGCCCAGGAGGGGCCAAAAACATTCAGTACTTC CASSEFSPGGAKNIQYF
- TRBJ1-5 - TRBV7-9 TGTGCCAGCTCTCCCTGGGCAGGATATAGCAATCAGCCCCAGCATTTT CASSPWAGYSNQPQHF
- TRBJ1-2 - TRBV6-5 TGTGCCAGCATTGGGCGAGGCTATGGCTACACCTTC CASIGRGYGYTF